These T cell receptor beta chains were read from a single sample in a study of T cell responses to AZD1222 COVID-19 vaccine. The data were produced by immunoSEQ multiplex PCR, yet TCRdb's version contains in-frame clones alone and is incomplete. The table shows about 180,000 clones, with 85% to 95% occurring only once. Sequencing used peripheral blood, obtained 28 days after the second dose of the MenACWY control vaccine. The source of these receptors is an adult who received the MenACWY meningococcal vaccine as a control. The CDR3 runs from the conserved cysteine through the conserved F or W. The order of the fields is clone size, V gene, D gene, J gene, CDR3 protein, CDR3 DNA. A D gene is named only where the DNA matches it firmly. Only part of the rows carry a size: once, few, many, or a class if the clone is expanded.

>NA|TRBV5-4|NA|TRBJ1-6
CASSLGPLAGDSPLHF
TGTGCCAGCAGCTTGGGACCCTTAGCAGGAGATTCACCCCTCCACTTT
>NA|TRBV6-2/TRBV6-3|TRBD1|TRBJ1-2
CASSYPGQGANYGYTF
TGTGCCAGCAGTTACCCGGGACAGGGGGCAAACTATGGCTACACCTTC
>NA|TRBV2|TRBD2|TRBJ2-1
CARQLAGGTNEQFF
TGTGCCAGGCAGCTAGCGGGGGGCACCAATGAGCAGTTCTTC
>NA|TRBV18|TRBD1|TRBJ2-2
CASSTSGTAGGELFF
TGTGCCAGCTCAACTTCCGGGACAGCAGGTGGGGAGCTGTTTTTT
>once|TRBV28|NA|TRBJ1-2
CASSLNNYGYTF
TGTGCCAGCAGTTTAAATAACTATGGCTACACCTTC
>NA|TRBV20-1|TRBD1|TRBJ1-2
CSASTTGFGYGYTF
TGCAGTGCTAGTACGACAGGGTTCGGCTATGGCTACACCTTC
>NA|TRBV2|NA|TRBJ1-5
CASNEYYSNQPQHF
TGTGCCAGCAATGAATATTATAGCAATCAGCCCCAGCATTTT
>NA|TRBV6-5|NA|TRBJ1-1
CASSFKQAGTEAFF
TGTGCCAGCAGCTTCAAGCAGGCTGGCACTGAAGCTTTCTTT
>NA|TRBV2|NA|TRBJ2-6
CASVIQAGANVLTF
TGTGCCAGCGTCATACAGGCTGGGGCCAACGTCCTGACTTTC
>NA|TRBV5-5|TRBD1|TRBJ1-2
CASSPTGVAYGYTF
TGTGCCAGCAGCCCAACAGGGGTCGCCTATGGCTACACCTTC
>once|TRBV30|NA|TRBJ2-7
CAWSQGNEQYF
TGTGCCTGGAGTCAGGGTAACGAGCAGTACTTC
>once|TRBV19|NA|TRBJ1-2
CATAPGNYGYTF
TGTGCCACGGCCCCTGGCAACTATGGCTACACCTTC
>NA|TRBV5-1|NA|TRBJ1-1
CASSLAMQNTEAFF
TGCGCCAGCAGCTTGGCCATGCAGAACACTGAAGCTTTCTTT
>few|TRBV6-5|NA|TRBJ1-1
CASNLLLAGTEAFF
TGTGCCAGCAACTTACTGTTAGCAGGTACTGAAGCTTTCTTT
>once|TRBV12-3/TRBV12-4|NA|TRBJ1-2
CASTSSGIYGYTF
TGTGCCAGCACTTCCTCGGGTATCTATGGCTACACCTTC
>NA|TRBV7-9|TRBD1|TRBJ1-1
CASSLARVLTGGEAFF
TGTGCCAGCAGCTTAGCGCGCGTACTAACAGGGGGCGAAGCTTTCTTT
>NA|TRBV19|TRBD1|TRBJ1-3
CASRTGVAGNTIYF
TGTGCCAGTCGTACAGGGGTTGCTGGAAACACCATATATTTT
>NA|TRBV18|TRBD1|TRBJ1-6
CASSFGQAGSPLHF
TGTGCCAGCTCATTCGGACAGGCTGGTTCACCCCTCCACTTT
>NA|TRBV5-6|NA|TRBJ1-6
CASSLVPGAENSPLHF
TGTGCCAGCAGCTTGGTCCCTGGGGCCGAGAATTCACCCCTCCACTTT
>NA|TRBV19|TRBD1|TRBJ1-2
CASSPETGKDYYGYTF
TGTGCCAGTAGTCCCGAGACAGGGAAAGATTACTATGGCTACACCTTC
>NA|TRBV4-1|TRBD1|TRBJ1-4
CASSQDRTGRLFF
TGCGCCAGCAGCCAAGACCGGACAGGGCGACTGTTTTTT
>few|TRBV7-3|NA|TRBJ1-1
CASNSGRTEAFF
TGTGCCAGCAACTCGGGGAGGACTGAAGCTTTCTTT
>NA|TRBV11-2|TRBD2|TRBJ2-3
CASRLSGGGTDTQYF
TGTGCCAGCAGACTTAGCGGGGGGGGCACAGATACGCAGTATTTT
>NA|TRBV11-2|NA|TRBJ1-1
CASSSGFLAEAFF
TGTGCCAGCAGCTCCGGGTTTTTGGCTGAAGCTTTCTTT
>once|TRBV5-1|NA|TRBJ2-2
CASNDNGATGELFF
TGCGCCAGCAATGACAATGGAGCCACCGGGGAGCTGTTTTTT
>NA|TRBV13|NA|TRBJ2-3
CASGRTDTQYF
TGTGCCAGCGGGCGCACAGATACGCAGTATTTT
>NA|TRBV19|NA|TRBJ2-5
CASSAGTRGETQYF
TGTGCCAGTAGTGCCGGGACTCGGGGGGAGACCCAGTACTTC
>NA|TRBV5-8|NA|TRBJ1-2
CASSLEAYGYTF
TGTGCCAGCAGCTTAGAAGCCTATGGCTACACCTTC
>NA|TRBV7-2|NA|TRBJ1-2
CASSLDPGGYTF
TGTGCCAGCAGCTTAGATCCTGGTGGCTACACCTTC
>NA|TRBV29-1|NA|TRBJ1-3
CSSIGSGNTIYF
TGCAGCTCTATTGGGTCTGGAAACACCATATATTTT
>NA|TRBV7-9|NA|TRBJ1-2
CASREWGVGDGYTF
TGTGCCAGCAGGGAGTGGGGCGTTGGCGATGGCTACACCTTC
>NA|TRBV7-2|TRBD1|TRBJ1-1
CASSLGTGSTEAFF
TGTGCCAGCAGCTTAGGGACAGGGAGCACTGAAGCTTTCTTT
>NA|TRBV7-9|TRBD1|TRBJ2-7
CASSLAAGGDEQYF
TGTGCCAGCAGCTTAGCGGCAGGGGGCGACGAGCAGTACTTC
>once|TRBV27|NA|TRBJ1-1
CASSLVPGRMNTEAFF
TGTGCCAGCAGTTTAGTTCCGGGAAGGATGAACACTGAAGCTTTCTTT
>NA|TRBV30|NA|TRBJ1-5
CACTSQAGFDQPQHF
TGTGCCTGCACTAGTCAGGCAGGGTTTGATCAGCCCCAGCATTTT
>once|TRBV9|TRBD1|TRBJ1-2
CASSQDRGAYGYTF
TGTGCCAGCAGCCAAGACAGGGGGGCCTATGGCTACACCTTC
>NA|TRBV21-1|NA|TRBJ1-5
CASNYSTQPQHF
TGTGCCAGCAATTATTCGACGCAGCCCCAGCATTTT
>NA|TRBV5-1|NA|TRBJ1-4
CASSLGGNRDEKLFF
TGCGCCAGCAGCTTGGGAGGTAACCGGGATGAAAAACTGTTTTTT
>NA|TRBV12-3/TRBV12-4|NA|TRBJ2-2
CATSEVPTGELFF
TGTGCCACCTCGGAGGTTCCGACCGGGGAGCTGTTTTTT
>NA|TRBV9|TRBD2|TRBJ2-5
CASSVGLARETQYF
TGTGCCAGCAGCGTAGGACTAGCGAGAGAGACCCAGTACTTC
>NA|TRBV19|NA|TRBJ1-2
CASSRDYGYTF
TGTGCCAGTAGCCGCGACTATGGCTACACCTTC
>NA|TRBV6-6|NA|TRBJ1-4
CASSLGTPSVEKLFF
TGTGCCAGCAGTTTAGGGACGCCAAGTGTCGAGAAACTGTTTTTT
>NA|TRBV6-5|NA|TRBJ1-2
CASRHPVREGYGYTF
TGTGCCAGCAGACACCCCGTCCGAGAGGGCTATGGCTACACCTTC